What follows are 15 T cell receptor beta chains derived from one specimen sequenced in a study of identical twins. A single record per CDR3 protein comes from TCRdb applying MiXCR to the 5' RACE reads. The sample carries roughly 770,000 distinct CDR3 sequences, 15% to 20% recorded once. The same data also went into a second study, on T cells expressing NK-cell markers.

Sample: PBMCs. The source is a woman between 18 and 29 years old in good health.

The V gene is TRBV2, the J gene TRBJ1-5; 10 bases align to TRBD1. After removal of 2 bases from V and 16 bases from J, the junction contained 14 bases not matched to a gene. Germline CDR1 SNHLY, CDR2 FYNNEI. The CDR3 runs to 15 residues. The CDR3 bases are TGTGCCAGCAGTGAAAGGGGACAGGGGCTAACGGGCCATCATTTT. Protein: CASSERGQGLTGHHF.

Worth noting for this clonotype: A much more abundant neighbour one base away suggests this may be a read error. This chain joins TRBV20-1 and TRBJ2-3, with D possibly TRBD2 on 5 matching bases. Germline V gene sequence: CDR1 DFQATT, CDR2 SNEGSKA (reference sequence). The CDR3 totals 12 residues. For the CDR3, the DNA is TGCAGTGGTAGAGACCCTAGCAATACGCAGTATTTT. Translation: CSGRDPSNTQYF.

This clonotype appeared a few times. The rearrangement uses TRBV12-3 or TRBV12-4 and TRBJ2-7; D uncertain. This CDR3 comprises 12 residues. V was trimmed by 8 bases and J by 5 bases, leaving 13 bases between them. The CDR3 coding sequence is TGTGCCAGCGCTACCGAAGGGCACGAGCAGTACTTC. Its protein is CASATEGHEQYF.

This clonotype was picked up many times. One end of the junction varies from germline; a read error may be responsible. The chain is built from TRBV7-2 and TRBJ2-3; D remains unclear. From germline, CDR1 is SGHTA and CDR2 FQGNSA. The CDR3 runs 13 residues. This CDR3 is CASSLERTDTQYF. The CDR3 DNA reads as TGCGCCAGCAGCTTGGAACGCACAGATACGCAGTATTTT. Full variable domain (missing parts from reference TRBV7-2 and TRBJ2-3): GAGVSQSPSNKVTEKGKDVELRCDPISGHTALYWYRQSLGQGLEFLIYFQGNSAPDKSGLPSDRFSAERTGGSVSTLTIQRTQQEDSAVYLCASSLERTDTQYFGPGTRLTVL.

The table lists this clonotype with many counts. The chain links TRBV21-1 to TRBJ2-7; the table's D call TRBD2 went unverified against the DNA. TRBV21-1 is labeled a pseudogene. The CDR3 loop spans 20 amino acids. The CDR3 region is CASSKVGGTSGNEIVYEQYF. The CDR3 DNA reads as TGTGCCAGCAGCAAAGTGGGAGGGACTAGCGGAAATGAGATAGTCTACGAGCAGTACTTC.

The chain joins TRBV5-1 to TRBJ2-3; D remains unclear. The CDR3 runs to 14 residues. Trimming took 1 base from V and 4 from J, leaving 10 bases between them. Germline CDR1 reads SGHRS; CDR2 reads YFSETQ. The CDR3 bases are TGCGCCAGCAGCTTGCGCCCGGATGCAGATACGCAGTATTTT. Residues: CASSLRPDADTQYF.

This clonotype was detected a few times. The chain employs TRBV20-1 and TRBJ2-7; TRBD2 aligns across 7 bases. CDR3 length equals 17 residues. Germline values: CDR1 DFQATT, CDR2 SNEGSKA (reference sequence). The trim removed 3 bases at V and 4 bases at J, leaving 18 bases unmatched. The CDR3 DNA follows: TGCAGTGCTAGTCCCTCGCCGGGGGAGCGGGGTGGATACGAGCAGTACTTC. Its protein is CSASPSPGERGGYEQYF.

V is TRBV4-3 and J is TRBJ2-1, with a possible D match to TRBD1 (6 bases). Trimming left V 0 bases short and J 9 bases short, with 21 bases between. The V gene's germline CDR1 is LGHNA and CDR2 YSLEER. This CDR3 has 17 amino acids. The CDR3 here is CASSQDTQSPGAGEQFF. CDR3 DNA: TGCGCCAGCAGCCAAGACACCCAAAGCCCAGGGGCCGGTGAGCAGTTCTTC.

This clonotype was recorded a few times. CDR3 loop: CASTDPGQGQYEQYF. The CDR3 bases are TGTGCCAGCACCGACCCGGGACAGGGTCAATACGAGCAGTACTTC. The gene calls are TRBV25-1 and TRBJ2-7; TRBD1 matches at 9 bases. V gave up 7 bases and J gave up 4 bases; unmatched junction bases: 11. In germline, CDR1 is MGHDK, CDR2 SYGVNS. CDR3 length: 15 residues.

CDR3 nucleotide sequence: TGTGCCAGCAGCTTAATCGGACTAGCCCACGGCACAGATACGCAGTATTTT. This translates into CASSLIGLAHGTDTQYF. The J gene is TRBJ2-3, the V gene TRBV7-9; 8 positions match TRBD2. Per the germline V gene, CDR1 is SEHNR and CDR2 is FQNEAQ (reference sequence). The CDR3 extends over 17 amino acids. J gave up 1 base and V 2 bases, and 8 bases lay outside the gene matches.

This clonotype was seen a single time. The chain joins TRBV4-3 to TRBJ2-5; the D gene is possibly TRBD2 (5 bases). V lost 3 bases and J lost 5, with 13 bases in between. The V gene's germline CDR1 is LGHNA and CDR2 YSLEER. CDR3 size: 14 residues. CDR3 amino acids: CASSHRAGRETQYF. CDR3 DNA sequence: TGCGCCAGCAGCCATAGGGCGGGCCGGGAGACCCAGTACTTC.

CDR3 sequence reads: CASSEAGRRTEAFF. CDR3 sequence (DNA): TGTGCCAGCAGTGAGGCAGGCCGAAGGACTGAAGCTTTCTTT. The chain has TRBV6-1 and TRBJ1-1, with D unresolved. The CDR3 has 14 amino acids. Germline lookup yields CDR1 MNHNS and CDR2 SASEGT. Trimming stripped 3 bases from V and 5 bases from J, with 13 bases between.

This chain joins TRBV20-1 and TRBJ1-3; possibly TRBD1 for D (5 bases). Looked up from germline, CDR1 is DFQATT and CDR2 is SNEGSKA (reference sequence). The CDR3 is 11 residues long. V shed 2 bases and J shed 11 bases, with 10 bases lying between them. CDR3 protein: CSARLGGAIYF. The DNA of the CDR3 is TGCAGTGCTAGACTCGGGGGGGCCATATATTTT.

A few counts support this clonotype. The chain couples TRBV6-5 to TRBJ1-1; 9 positions agree with TRBD1. CDR1 is MNHEY, CDR2 SVGAGI, per germline. The CDR3 is made up of 14 amino acids. V gave up 5 bases and J gave up 3 bases; unmatched junction bases: 4. As DNA, the CDR3 is TGTGCCAGCAGTCACAGGGGGCGGGACACTGAAGCTTTCTTT. It specifies CASSHRGRDTEAFF.

This chain links TRBV20-1 with TRBJ2-1; D call uncertain. Germline-derived CDR1 and CDR2 are DFQATT and SNEGSKA (reference sequence). The CDR3 is made up of 12 amino acids. V lost 4 bases and J lost 8, with 12 bases in between. CDR3 region: CSATSVGDEQFF. The CDR3 DNA is TGCAGTGCTACATCAGTTGGGGATGAGCAGTTCTTC.